This T cell receptor beta chain was sequenced in a study of graft-versus-host responses after intestinal transplantation. Study overall: All recipients got anti-thymocyte globulin induction, then tacrolimus and steroids for approximately 3 years. Findings and caveats of the study: Detected in recipient marrow were GvH clones, some of which were first observed in ileum or blood.

Germline-derived CDR1 and CDR2 are MNHNS and SASEGT. This CDR3 contains 14 residues. V dropped 5 bases and J dropped 3 bases, with 10 bases sitting between them. From the graft tissue, intraepithelial and lamina propria lymphocytes were released through processing. Concerning this clone: Antigen: not known.

Method: immunoSEQ multiplex PCR; TCRdb's copy keeps in-frame clones and lacks some. The data hold about 9,600 clones, with approximately 86% observed a single time. Sequencing used ileum tissue, obtained almost 750 days after intestinal transplantation. The receptor was isolated from a human patient who received an intestinal transplant, so some T cells may come from the graft donor. The chain links TRBV6-1 to TRBJ1-4; D possibly corresponds to TRBD1 (5 bases). DNA of the CDR3: TGTGCCAGCAGTATACAGGCCTCTAATGAAAAACTGTTTTTT. This translates into CASSIQASNEKLFF.